These 16 T cell receptor beta chains were all obtained from the same sample, sequenced in a study of cytomegalovirus exposure and HLA in healthy donors. Assay: immunoSEQ multiplex PCR; the TCRdb copy retains only in-frame clones and omits some. The sample yields roughly 280,000 clones, approximately 86% seen once. Material for sequencing was PBMCs. All receptors derive from a woman younger than 35 in good health and CMV-seronegative.

J is TRBJ2-2 and V is TRBV11-3; 10 positions agree with TRBD2. V trimming: 6 bases; J trimming: 1 base; junction bases outside the gene matches: 5. Germline V gives CDR1 SGHNT, CDR2 YENEEA. The CDR3 covers 16 residues. CDR3 nucleotide sequence: TGTGCCAGCAGTTCTCAGCGGGAGGGGAACACCGGGGAGCTGTTTTTT. It translates to CASSSQREGNTGELFF.

CDR3 sequence: CASTSTDTQYF. The CDR3 DNA reads TGTGCCAGCACTAGCACAGATACGCAGTATTTT. The rearrangement links TRBV6-6 to TRBJ2-3; no definite D call. Germline values: CDR1 MNHNY, CDR2 SVGAGI (reference sequence). Trimming cost V 7 bases and J 0 bases, with 2 bases left between them. There are 11 residues in the CDR3.

The chain has TRBV5-1 and TRBJ2-6; D not certain. CDR1 SGHRS and CDR2 YFSETQ come from the germline V gene. V was trimmed by 2 bases and J by 0 bases, leaving 12 bases between them. There are 17 residues in the CDR3. This chain's CDR3 is CASSFIGPNSGANVLTF. CDR3 nucleotides: TGCGCCAGCAGCTTTATTGGCCCAAACTCTGGGGCCAACGTCCTGACTTTC.

This clone has a handful of counts. The rearrangement links TRBV12-5 to TRBJ2-1, with a weak D call TRBD2 (6 bases). With 5 bases removed from V and 8 bases from J, the gap between germline ends came to 10 bases. This CDR3 comprises 12 residues. From germline, CDR1 is LGHNT and CDR2 FRNRAP. The CDR3 spells CASGIRDYEQFF. The CDR3, as DNA: TGTGCTAGTGGTATCCGGGACTATGAGCAGTTCTTC.

The chain employs TRBV6-6 and TRBJ2-6; perhaps TRBD2 as D (5 bases). This CDR3 has 15 residues. The V gene lost 4 bases and the J gene lost 0 bases, with 7 bases spanning the gap. Germline values: CDR1 MNHNY, CDR2 SVGAGI (reference sequence). CDR3 protein: CASSSGVSGANVLTF. In nucleotides, the CDR3 is TGTGCCAGCAGTTCCGGGGTCTCTGGGGCCAACGTCCTGACTTTC.

This clone was recorded a few times. V usage is TRBV5-6 and J usage is TRBJ1-4; D gene unclear. Germline lookup yields CDR1 SGHDT and CDR2 YYEEEE. Trimming removed 0 bases at V and 6 bases at J, with 15 bases between. This CDR3 has 16 residues. This CDR3 is CASSLAPLSPHEKLFF. The CDR3 DNA follows: TGTGCCAGCAGCTTGGCCCCGCTTAGTCCACATGAAAAACTGTTTTTT.

This chain links TRBV5-3 with TRBJ2-5, with D unclear. TRBV5-3 falls under the ORF class, with uncertain function. Trimming pared 2 bases from V and 2 bases from J, leaving 10 bases between. The CDR3 covers 14 residues. CDR3: CARSLIEDQETQYF. The CDR3 DNA is TGTGCCAGAAGCTTAATAGAGGATCAAGAGACCCAGTACTTC.

The rearrangement joins TRBV7-8 to TRBJ1-4; possibly TRBD1 for D (5 bases). The CDR3 loop spans 15 amino acids. Per the germline V gene, CDR1 is SGHVS and CDR2 is FQNEAQ. Trimming left V 7 bases short and J 7 bases short, with 19 bases between. In nucleotides, the CDR3 is TGTGCCAGCACCCTCCGTGGAGGGGATGTTGAAAAACTGTTTTTT. Amino acids: CASTLRGGDVEKLFF.

The genes are TRBV27 and TRBJ2-1; D is undetermined. V was cut by 3 bases and J by 0 bases, with 9 bases left in between. The CDR3 totals 15 residues. Germline assignment: CDR1 MNHEY and CDR2 SMNVEV (reference sequence). CDR3 nucleotide sequence: TGTGCCAGCAGTTTGTCGGTGAGCTCCTACAATGAGCAGTTCTTC. The encoded protein is CASSLSVSSYNEQFF.

The V call is TRBV6-5, the J call TRBJ1-1; tentative D call: TRBD1 (5 bases). V lost 5 bases and J 12 bases, leaving 16 bases between the germline ends. This CDR3 region has 12 residues. Looked up from germline, CDR1 is MNHEY and CDR2 is SVGAGI. CDR3 DNA: TGTGCCAGCAGTGGGGTGGAGGGGAAAACTTTCTTT. It translates to CASSGVEGKTFF.

The chain recombines TRBV6-1 with TRBJ2-4; a weak D match, TRBD2 (6 bases). Germline lookup yields CDR1 MNHNS and CDR2 SASEGT. CDR3 length equals 15 residues. Trimming left V 6 bases short and J 9 bases short, with 21 bases between. CDR3 region: CASSYHGSSIGIQYF. In nucleotides, the CDR3 is TGTGCCAGCAGCTATCACGGGAGTAGTATAGGCATTCAGTACTTC.

The count of this clone is one. The chain joins TRBV11-2 to TRBJ1-3; no clear D. Germline V gene lookup returns CDR1 SGHAT and CDR2 FQNNGV. The CDR3 extends over 14 amino acids. Trimming took off 2 bases at V and 0 bases at J, with 5 bases between the two ends. The CDR3 here is CASSLRASGNTIYF. For the CDR3, the DNA is TGTGCCAGCAGCTTAAGAGCCTCTGGAAACACCATATATTTT.

The rearrangement uses TRBV6-1 and TRBJ2-3; TRBD2 matches 8 bases. After removal of 2 bases from V and 4 bases from J, the junction contained 8 bases not matched to a gene. The CDR3 contains 16 residues. The V gene's germline CDR1 is MNHNS and CDR2 SASEGT. In nucleotides, the CDR3 is TGTGCCAGCAGTGAATGGGGTCGGGGGGGCCCAGATACGCAGTATTTT. Translated: CASSEWGRGGPDTQYF.

The rearrangement uses TRBV5-1 and TRBJ1-4; no definite D call. Germline CDR1 and CDR2: SGHRS and YFSETQ. Trimming stripped 0 bases from V and 5 bases from J, with 11 bases between. The CDR3 sequence is 15 residues long. The CDR3 loop is CASSLDGYGNEKLFF. CDR3 bases: TGCGCCAGCAGCTTGGATGGGTACGGGAATGAAAAACTGTTTTTT. Full variable domain (missing parts from reference TRBV5-1 and TRBJ1-4): KAGVTQTPRYLIKTRGQQVTLSCSPISGHRSVSWYQQTPGQGLQFLFEYFSETQRNKGNFPGRFSGRQFSNSRSEMNVSTLELGDSALYLCASSLDGYGNEKLFFGSGTQLSVL.

This sequence joins TRBV28 and TRBJ2-7, with TRBD1 identical over 8 bases. Germline values: CDR1 MDHEN, CDR2 SYDVKM. The CDR3 is 18 residues long. With V trimmed by 6 bases and J by 0 bases, 16 bases remained unmatched. Here the CDR3 reads CASRYTTWTGPASYEQYF. The CDR3 region has the DNA TGTGCCAGCAGATACACAACCTGGACAGGGCCAGCCTCCTACGAGCAGTACTTC.

This chain connects TRBV30 to TRBJ2-3, with D tentatively TRBD1 (5 bases). The CDR3 spans 14 residues. Trimming pared 2 bases from V and 3 bases from J, leaving 12 bases between. Germline V lookup: CDR1 GTSNPN, CDR2 SVGIG (reference sequence). The CDR3 sequence: CAWSHPGLTDTQYF. CDR3 sequence (DNA): TGTGCCTGGAGTCACCCAGGGCTGACAGATACGCAGTATTTT.